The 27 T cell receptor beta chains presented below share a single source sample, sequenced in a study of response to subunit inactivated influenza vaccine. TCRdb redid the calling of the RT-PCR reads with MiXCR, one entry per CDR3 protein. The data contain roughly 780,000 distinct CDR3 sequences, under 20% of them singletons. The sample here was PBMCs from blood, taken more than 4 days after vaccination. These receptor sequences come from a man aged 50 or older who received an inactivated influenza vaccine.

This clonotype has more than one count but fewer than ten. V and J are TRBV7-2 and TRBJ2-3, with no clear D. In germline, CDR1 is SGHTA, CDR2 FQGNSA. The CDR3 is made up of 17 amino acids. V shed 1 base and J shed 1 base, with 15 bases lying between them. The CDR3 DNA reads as TGTGCCAGCAGCTTAGGTTCAGGAAGGGCCCGCACAGATACGCAGTATTTT. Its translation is CASSLGSGRARTDTQYF.

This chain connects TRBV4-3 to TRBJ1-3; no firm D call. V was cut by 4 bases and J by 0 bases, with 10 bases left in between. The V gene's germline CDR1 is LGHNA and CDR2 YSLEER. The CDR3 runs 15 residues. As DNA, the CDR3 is TGCGCCAGCAGCCTCCAACAGTACTCTGGAAACACCATATATTTT. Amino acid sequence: CASSLQQYSGNTIYF.

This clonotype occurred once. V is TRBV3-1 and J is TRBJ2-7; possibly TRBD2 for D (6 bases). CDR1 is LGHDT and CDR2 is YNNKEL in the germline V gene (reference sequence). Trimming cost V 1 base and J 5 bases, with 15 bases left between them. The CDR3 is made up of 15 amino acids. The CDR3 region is CASSQGSSEVDEQYF. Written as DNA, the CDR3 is TGTGCCAGCAGCCAAGGGTCTAGCGAGGTCGACGAGCAGTACTTC.

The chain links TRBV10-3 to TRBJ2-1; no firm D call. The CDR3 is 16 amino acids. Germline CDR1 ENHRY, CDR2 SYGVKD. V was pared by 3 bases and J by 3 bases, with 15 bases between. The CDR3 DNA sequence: TGTGCCATCAGTGAAGTCGAGATAGGCTTCTACAATGAGCAGTTCTTC. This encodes CAISEVEIGFYNEQFF.

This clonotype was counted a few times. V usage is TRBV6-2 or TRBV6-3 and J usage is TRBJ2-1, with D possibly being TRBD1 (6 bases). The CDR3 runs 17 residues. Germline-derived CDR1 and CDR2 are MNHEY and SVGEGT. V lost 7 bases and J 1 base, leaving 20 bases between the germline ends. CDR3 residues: CASTTWGTLLSYNEQFF. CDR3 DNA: TGTGCCAGCACGACCTGGGGGACACTCCTTTCCTACAATGAGCAGTTCTTC.

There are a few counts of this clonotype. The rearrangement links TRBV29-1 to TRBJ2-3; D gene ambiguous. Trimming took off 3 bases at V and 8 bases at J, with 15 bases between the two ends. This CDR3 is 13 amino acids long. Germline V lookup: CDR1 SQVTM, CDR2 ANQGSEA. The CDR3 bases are TGCAGCGTTGAGACGTCCCGTGTGGGTACGCAGTATTTT. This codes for CSVETSRVGTQYF.

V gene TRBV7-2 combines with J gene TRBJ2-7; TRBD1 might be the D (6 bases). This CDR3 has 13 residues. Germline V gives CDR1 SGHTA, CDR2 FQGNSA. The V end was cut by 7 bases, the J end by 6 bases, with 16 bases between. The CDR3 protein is CASTRGPAFEQYF. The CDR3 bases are TGTGCCAGCACCAGGGGCCCTGCTTTCGAGCAGTACTTC.

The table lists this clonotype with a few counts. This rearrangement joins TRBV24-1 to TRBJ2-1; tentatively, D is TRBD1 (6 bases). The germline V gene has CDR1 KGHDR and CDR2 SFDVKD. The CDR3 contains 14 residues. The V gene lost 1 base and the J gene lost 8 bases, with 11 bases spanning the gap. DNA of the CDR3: TGTGCCACCAGTGATTTAGCTGGGGGCCATGAGCAGTTCTTC. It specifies CATSDLAGGHEQFF.

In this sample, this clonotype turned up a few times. The CDR3 coding sequence is TGTGCCAGCAGTTACTCGCCTGGACAGGGATTAGCAGAAGCTTTCTTT. It is translated as CASSYSPGQGLAEAFF. The chain employs TRBV6-5 and TRBJ1-1; 8 bases are a match to TRBD1. The germline gives CDR1 MNHEY, CDR2 SVGAGI. J lost 8 bases, V lost 0 bases, and 11 bases had no gene match. CDR3 length equals 16 residues.

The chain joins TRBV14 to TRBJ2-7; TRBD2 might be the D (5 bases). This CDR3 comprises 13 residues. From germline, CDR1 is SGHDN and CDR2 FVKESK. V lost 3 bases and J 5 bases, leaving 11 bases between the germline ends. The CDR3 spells CASSQNRRDEQYF. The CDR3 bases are TGTGCCAGCAGCCAGAATCGGCGGGACGAGCAGTACTTC. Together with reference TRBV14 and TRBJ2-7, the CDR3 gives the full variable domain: EAGVTQFPSHSVIEKGQTVTLRCDPISGHDNLYWYRRVMGKEIKFLLHFVKESKQDESGMPNNRFLAERTGGTYSTLKVQPAELEDSGVYFCASSQNRRDEQYFGPGTRLTVT.

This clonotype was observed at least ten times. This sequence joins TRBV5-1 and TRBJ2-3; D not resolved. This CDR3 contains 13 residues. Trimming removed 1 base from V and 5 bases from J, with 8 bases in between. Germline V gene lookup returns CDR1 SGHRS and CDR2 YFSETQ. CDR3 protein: CASSLHDKDTQYF. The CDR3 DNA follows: TGCGCCAGCAGCTTGCATGATAAAGATACGCAGTATTTT.

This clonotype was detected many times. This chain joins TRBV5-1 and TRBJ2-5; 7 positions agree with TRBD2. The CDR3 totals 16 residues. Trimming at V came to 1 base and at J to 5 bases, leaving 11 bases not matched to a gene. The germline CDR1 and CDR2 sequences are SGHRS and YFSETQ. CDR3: CASSLWRGPGGETQYF. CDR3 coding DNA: TGCGCCAGCAGCTTGTGGAGAGGTCCGGGAGGCGAGACCCAGTACTTC.

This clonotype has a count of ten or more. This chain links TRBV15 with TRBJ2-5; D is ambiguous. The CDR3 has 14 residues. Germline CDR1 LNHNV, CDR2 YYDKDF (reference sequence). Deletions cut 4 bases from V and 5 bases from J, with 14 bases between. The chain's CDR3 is CATSIQLERETQYF. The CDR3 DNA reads TGTGCCACCAGCATTCAACTCGAAAGGGAGACCCAGTACTTC.

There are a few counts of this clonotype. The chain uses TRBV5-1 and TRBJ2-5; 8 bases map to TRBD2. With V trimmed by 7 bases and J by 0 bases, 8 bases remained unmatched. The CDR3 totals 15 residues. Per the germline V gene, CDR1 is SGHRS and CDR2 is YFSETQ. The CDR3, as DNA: TGCGCCAGCTGGGGCCAGCGGGAGTACCAAGAGACCCAGTACTTC. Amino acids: CASWGQREYQETQYF. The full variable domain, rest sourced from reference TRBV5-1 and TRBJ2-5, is KAGVTQTPRYLIKTRGQQVTLSCSPISGHRSVSWYQQTPGQGLQFLFEYFSETQRNKGNFPGRFSGRQFSNSRSEMNVSTLELGDSALYLCASWGQREYQETQYFGPGTRLLVL.

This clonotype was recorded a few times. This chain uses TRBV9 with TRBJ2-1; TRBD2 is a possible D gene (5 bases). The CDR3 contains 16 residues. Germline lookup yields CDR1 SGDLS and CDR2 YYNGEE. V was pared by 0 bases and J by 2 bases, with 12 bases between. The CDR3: CASSVGSGMTYNEQFF. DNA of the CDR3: TGTGCCAGCAGCGTAGGCAGCGGTATGACCTACAATGAGCAGTTCTTC.

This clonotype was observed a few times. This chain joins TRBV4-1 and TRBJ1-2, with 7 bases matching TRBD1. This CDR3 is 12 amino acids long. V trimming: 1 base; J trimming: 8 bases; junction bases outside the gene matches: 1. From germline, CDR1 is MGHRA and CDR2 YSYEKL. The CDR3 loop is CASSQAGGGYTF. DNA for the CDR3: TGCGCCAGCAGCCAAGCAGGGGGAGGCTACACCTTC.

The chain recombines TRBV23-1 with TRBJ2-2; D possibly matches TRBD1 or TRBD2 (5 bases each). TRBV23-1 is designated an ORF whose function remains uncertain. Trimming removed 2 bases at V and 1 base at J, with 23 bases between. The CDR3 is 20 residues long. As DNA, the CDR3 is TGCGCCAGCAGTCAAACCGGGACGGATATCTGTTTCGGGAACACCGGGGAGCTGTTTTTT. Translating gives CASSQTGTDICFGNTGELFF.

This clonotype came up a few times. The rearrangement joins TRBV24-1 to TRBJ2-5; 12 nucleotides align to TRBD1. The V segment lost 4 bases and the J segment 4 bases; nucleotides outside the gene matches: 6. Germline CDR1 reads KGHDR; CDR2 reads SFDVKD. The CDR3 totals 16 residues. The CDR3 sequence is CATSDFGTGGIETQYF. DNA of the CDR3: TGTGCCACCAGTGACTTCGGGACAGGGGGCATAGAGACCCAGTACTTC.

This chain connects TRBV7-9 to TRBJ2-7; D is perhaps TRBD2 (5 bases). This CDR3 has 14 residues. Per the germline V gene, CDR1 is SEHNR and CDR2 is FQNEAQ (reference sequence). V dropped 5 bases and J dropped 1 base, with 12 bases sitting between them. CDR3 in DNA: TGTGCCAGCAGCGGAGGTCCCTTTTCCTACGAGCAGTACTTC. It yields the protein CASSGGPFSYEQYF.

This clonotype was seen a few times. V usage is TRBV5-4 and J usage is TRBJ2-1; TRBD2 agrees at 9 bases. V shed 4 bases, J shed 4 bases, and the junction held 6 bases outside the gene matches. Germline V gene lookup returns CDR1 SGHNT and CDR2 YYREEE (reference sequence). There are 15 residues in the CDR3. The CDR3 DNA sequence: TGTGCCAGCAGCGGAGGGACTAGCCAATACAATGAGCAGTTCTTC. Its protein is CASSGGTSQYNEQFF.

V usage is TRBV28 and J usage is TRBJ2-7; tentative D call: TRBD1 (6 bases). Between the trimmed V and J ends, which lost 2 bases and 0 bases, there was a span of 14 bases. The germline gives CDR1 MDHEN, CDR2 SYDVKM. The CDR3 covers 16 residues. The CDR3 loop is CASSLSPGRGSYEQYF. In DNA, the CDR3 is TGTGCCAGCAGTTTAAGTCCGGGCAGGGGCTCCTACGAGCAGTACTTC.

The CDR3 loop reads CASSYRSASEQYF. CDR3 nucleotide sequence: TGTGCCAGCAGTTACCGGTCCGCCTCCGAGCAGTACTTC. The chain recombines TRBV6-2 or TRBV6-3 with TRBJ2-7; the D is unclear. Germline CDR1 MNHEY, CDR2 SVGEGT. The CDR3 has 13 residues. V was shortened by 2 bases and J by 6 bases, with 11 bases between the two germline ends.

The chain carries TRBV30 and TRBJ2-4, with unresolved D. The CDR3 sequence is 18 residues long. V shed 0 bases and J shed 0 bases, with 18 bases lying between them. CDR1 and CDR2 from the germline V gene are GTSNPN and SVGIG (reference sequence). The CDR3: CAWSVNWQSKVAKNIQYF. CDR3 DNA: TGTGCCTGGAGTGTGAATTGGCAGTCTAAGGTAGCCAAAAACATTCAGTACTTC.

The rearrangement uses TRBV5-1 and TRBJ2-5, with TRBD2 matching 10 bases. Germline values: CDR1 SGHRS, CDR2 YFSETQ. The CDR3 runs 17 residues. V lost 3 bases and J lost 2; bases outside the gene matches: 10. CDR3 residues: CASSWGRTSGSQETQYF. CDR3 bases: TGCGCCAGCAGCTGGGGGCGGACTAGCGGTAGTCAAGAGACCCAGTACTTC.

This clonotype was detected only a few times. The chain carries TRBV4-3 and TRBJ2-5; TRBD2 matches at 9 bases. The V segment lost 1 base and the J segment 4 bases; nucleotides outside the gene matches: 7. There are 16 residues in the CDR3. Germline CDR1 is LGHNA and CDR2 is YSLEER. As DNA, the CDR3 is TGCGCCAGCAGCCAAGTCTGGCGGGGGGGCCCAGAGACCCAGTACTTC. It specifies CASSQVWRGGPETQYF.

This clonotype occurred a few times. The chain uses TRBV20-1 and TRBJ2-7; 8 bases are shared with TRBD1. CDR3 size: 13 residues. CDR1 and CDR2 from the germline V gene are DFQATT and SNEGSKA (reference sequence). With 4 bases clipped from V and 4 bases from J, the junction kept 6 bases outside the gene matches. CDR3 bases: TGCAGTGCTACAACTTGGACAGGGTACGAGCAGTACTTC. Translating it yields CSATTWTGYEQYF.

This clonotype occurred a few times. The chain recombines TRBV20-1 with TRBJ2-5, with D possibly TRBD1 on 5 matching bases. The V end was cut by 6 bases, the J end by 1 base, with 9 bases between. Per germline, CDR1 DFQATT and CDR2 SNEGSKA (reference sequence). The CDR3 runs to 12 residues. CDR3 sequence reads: CSAIDSQETQYF. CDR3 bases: TGCAGTGCCATAGACAGCCAAGAGACCCAGTACTTC.